Below, 17 T cell receptor beta chains from the same sample are listed, as sequenced in a study of OX40 agonist ivuxolimab in advanced cancers. Assay: immunoSEQ multiplex PCR; the TCRdb copy retains only in-frame clones and omits some. The table lists about 80,000 clones, about 90% of them singletons. Sequenced here: CD4+ or CD8+ T cells sorted from blood, sampled in a trial of the OX40 agonist ivuxolimab. The receptors derive from an adult with an advanced solid tumor such as melanoma, head and neck, liver or kidney cancer.

The genes are TRBV7-9 and TRBJ1-4, with 7 positions matching TRBD1. The CDR3 runs 13 residues. Per the germline V gene, CDR1 is SEHNR and CDR2 is FQNEAQ (reference sequence). The junction had 4 bases not matched to a gene; V was cut back by 9 bases and J by 3 bases. CDR3 sequence: CASTGVANEKLFF. The CDR3 DNA is TGTGCCAGTACAGGGGTTGCTAATGAAAAACTGTTTTTT.

As regards this clone: The same CDR3 arises from other DNA sequences in this sample as well. The chain combines TRBV29-1 with TRBJ1-2; D gene ambiguous. Germline V CDR1 and CDR2: SQVTM, ANQGSEA. This CDR3 has 13 amino acids. The V end was cut by 1 base, the J end by 0 bases, with 6 bases between. Written as DNA, the CDR3 is TGCAGCGTTGAAGGGTCAACTAACTATGGCTACACCTTC. Its protein is CSVEGSTNYGYTF.

The chain carries TRBV5-6 and TRBJ2-7, with unresolved D. This CDR3 comprises 14 residues. Germline V CDR1 and CDR2: SGHDT, YYEEEE. V lost 2 bases, J lost 0 bases, and 9 bases lay in between. The CDR3, as DNA: TGTGCCAGCAGCTTAGTCGGCAGCTCCTACGAGCAGTACTTC. It is translated as CASSLVGSSYEQYF. Using reference TRBV5-6 and TRBJ2-7 for the parts outside the CDR3, the full variable domain is DAGVTQSPTHLIKTRGQQVTLRCSPKSGHDTVSWYQQALGQGPQFIFQYYEEEERQRGNFPDRFSGHQFPNYSSELNVNALLLGDSALYLCASSLVGSSYEQYFGPGTRLTVT.

V is TRBV9 and J is TRBJ2-7; perhaps TRBD1 as D (6 bases). Deletions cut 1 base from V and 1 base from J, with 9 bases between. Germline CDR1 and CDR2: SGDLS and YYNGEE. This CDR3 has 14 amino acids. The CDR3 loop is CASSVQGWSYEQYF. CDR3 in DNA: TGTGCCAGCAGCGTACAGGGGTGGTCCTACGAGCAGTACTTC.

The rearrangement joins TRBV7-6 to TRBJ2-2, with D possibly matching TRBD2 (5 bases). The CDR3 is 15 amino acids. Germline CDR1 is SGHVS and CDR2 is FNYEAQ. V gave up 0 bases and J gave up 2 bases, with 7 bases separating them. CDR3 protein: CASSLASDNTGELFF. CDR3 bases: TGTGCCAGCAGCTTAGCTAGCGACAACACCGGGGAGCTGTTTTTT.

The count of this clone is one. The chain couples TRBV2 to TRBJ1-2; maybe TRBD1 (6 bases). V was clipped by 0 bases and J by 8 bases, with 10 bases between them. This CDR3 comprises 13 residues. Germline CDR1 reads SNHLY; CDR2 reads FYNNEI. This CDR3 is CASSEAGGGGYTF. DNA for the CDR3: TGTGCCAGCAGTGAAGCGGGGGGCGGCGGCTACACCTTC. Drawing the rest from reference TRBV2 and TRBJ1-2, the complete variable domain is EPEVTQTPSHQVTQMGQEVILRCVPISNHLYFYWYRQILGQKVEFLVSFYNNEISEKSEIFDDQFSVERPDGSNFTLKIRSTKLEDSAMYFCASSEAGGGGYTFGSGTRLTVV.

The rearrangement joins TRBV7-3 to TRBJ2-3; 11 bases line up with TRBD1. The CDR3 has 15 amino acids. From germline, CDR1 is SGHTA and CDR2 FQGTGA. Germline trimming cut 5 bases from V and 4 bases from J; bases unmatched to any gene: 5. DNA of the CDR3: TGTGCCAGCAGCCGGACAGGGGGCGAAGCAGATACGCAGTATTTT. Protein: CASSRTGGEADTQYF.

The J gene is TRBJ1-2, the V gene TRBV30, with TRBD1 as a possible D gene (5 bases). Trimming stripped 0 bases from V and 8 bases from J, with 7 bases between. The CDR3 is 11 residues long. Germline loops: CDR1 GTSNPN, CDR2 SVGIG (reference sequence). The CDR3 sequence: CAWSVGLGYTF. CDR3 nucleotides: TGTGCCTGGAGTGTGGGGCTAGGCTACACCTTC.

The rearrangement links TRBV27 to TRBJ2-1; D perhaps matches TRBD2 (6 bases). Germline V gene data show CDR1 as MNHEY and CDR2 as SMNVEV (reference sequence). This CDR3 comprises 12 residues. With 2 bases removed from V and 9 bases from J, the gap between germline ends came to 8 bases. For the CDR3, the DNA is TGTGCCAGCAGTTTAATCGGGAGTGAGCAGTTCTTC. Translation: CASSLIGSEQFF.

The rearrangement joins TRBV6-4 to TRBJ2-7; 8 bases line up with TRBD1. After removal of 6 bases from V and 4 bases from J, the junction contained 11 bases not matched to a gene. Germline CDR1 is MRHNA and CDR2 is SNTAGT. CDR3 length: 15 residues. CDR3 bases: TGTGCCAGCAGGTACGGACAGGGCGTTCTGTACGAGCAGTACTTC. This codes for CASRYGQGVLYEQYF.

The rearrangement uses TRBV6-1 and TRBJ2-3; maybe TRBD2 (6 bases). Trimming took off 2 bases at V and 3 bases at J, with 12 bases between the two ends. Germline assignment: CDR1 MNHNS and CDR2 SASEGT. The CDR3 covers 15 residues. As DNA, the CDR3 is TGTGCCAGCAGTGAAAGGCGGAGGGAAACAGATACGCAGTATTTT. It encodes CASSERRRETDTQYF.

The rearrangement joins TRBV27 to TRBJ1-4; D is possibly TRBD1 (5 bases). The CDR3 loop spans 13 amino acids. Germline V gene lookup returns CDR1 MNHEY and CDR2 SMNVEV (reference sequence). Trimming shortened V by 3 bases and J by 8 bases, and 10 bases separated the two germline ends. The CDR3 region is CASSFQGGEKLFF. As DNA, the CDR3 is TGTGCCAGCAGTTTCCAGGGCGGGGAAAAACTGTTTTTT.

The chain is built from TRBV15 and TRBJ2-2; D is tentatively TRBD1 or TRBD2 (5 bases each). From germline, CDR1 is LNHNV and CDR2 YYDKDF (reference sequence). This CDR3 has 14 amino acids. The V gene lost 8 bases and the J gene lost 2 bases, with 12 bases spanning the gap. The CDR3 reads CATSLGENTGELFF. The CDR3 bases are TGTGCCACCTCTTTGGGGGAAAACACCGGGGAGCTGTTTTTT.

This chain connects TRBV10-3 to TRBJ2-2; weak D call: TRBD2 (6 bases). The V end lost 9 bases, the J end lost 8 bases, and 19 bases lay between the germline ends. This CDR3 is built from 14 residues. The germline gives CDR1 ENHRY, CDR2 SYGVKD. The CDR3 spells CAIRGTLLGGELFF. DNA of the CDR3: TGTGCCATTAGAGGGACTTTACTAGGGGGGGAGCTGTTTTTT.

This chain links TRBV27 with TRBJ2-6; 7 bases line up with TRBD1. The CDR3 has 19 residues. The J segment lost 2 bases and the V segment lost 2 bases, leaving 12 bases of the junction unmatched. The V gene's germline CDR1 is MNHEY and CDR2 SMNVEV (reference sequence). The CDR3 region has the DNA TGTGCCAGCAGTTTACAAAGCCTAGGGACAGACCCTGGGGCCAACGTCCTGACTTTC. Translating gives CASSLQSLGTDPGANVLTF.

The gene calls are TRBV7-6 and TRBJ2-7, with a weak D call TRBD1 (5 bases). The V and J ends lost 7 bases and 1 base respectively, with 8 bases between them. CDR1 is SGHVS and CDR2 is FNYEAQ in the germline V gene. The length of the CDR3 is 12 residues. This CDR3 reads CASMGLSYEQYF. The CDR3 nucleotides are TGTGCCAGCATGGGGCTTTCCTACGAGCAGTACTTC.

This clone was counted a single time. Written as DNA, the CDR3 is TGTGCCAGCAGCTCAGAAAGTCGGACCCAGTACTTC. This codes for CASSSESRTQYF. The rearrangement joins TRBV5-6 to TRBJ2-5; no clear D gene. The length of the CDR3 is 12 residues. Germline V CDR1 and CDR2: SGHDT, YYEEEE. V was pared by 3 bases and J by 7 bases, with 10 bases between.